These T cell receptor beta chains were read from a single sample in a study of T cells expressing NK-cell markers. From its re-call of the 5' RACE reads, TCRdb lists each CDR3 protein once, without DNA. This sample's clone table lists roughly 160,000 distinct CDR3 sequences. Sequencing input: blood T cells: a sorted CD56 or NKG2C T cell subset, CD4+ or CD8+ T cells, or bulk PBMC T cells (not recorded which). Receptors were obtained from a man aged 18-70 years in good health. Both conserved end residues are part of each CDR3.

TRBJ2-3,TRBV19,CASSTSGPTDTQYF
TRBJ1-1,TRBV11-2,CASSLGSYREGSAFF
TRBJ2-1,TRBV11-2,CASSLDGLSGGVNEQFF
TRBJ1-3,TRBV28,CASSPDRDFSGNTIYF
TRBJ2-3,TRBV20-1,CSAREAGGIADTQYF
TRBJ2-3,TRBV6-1,CASSEAPGSTDTQYF
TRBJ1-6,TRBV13,CASSLFGQMGNSPLHF
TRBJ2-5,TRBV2,CAIDGLNKETQYF
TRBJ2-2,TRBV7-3,CASSSGLAGGKSTGELFF
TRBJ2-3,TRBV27,CASSLGTSGVDTQYF
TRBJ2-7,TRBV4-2,CASSAGPIADSLSYEQYF
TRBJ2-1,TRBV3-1,CASSQDAAGGSYNEQFF
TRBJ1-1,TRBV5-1,CASSLGQSGNTEAFF
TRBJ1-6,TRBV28,CASSRGKQGAFGSPLHF
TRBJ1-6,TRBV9,CASSQGPSSYNSPLHF
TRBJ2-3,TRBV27,CASSPSTTPSTDTQYF
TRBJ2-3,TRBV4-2,CASSQEEGPGDTQYF
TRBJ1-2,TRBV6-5,CASSYSGGTYGYTF
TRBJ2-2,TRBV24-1,CATSASAGQGNTGELFF
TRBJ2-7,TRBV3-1,CASSQVGAGSIEQYF
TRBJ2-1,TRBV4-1,CASSGGSSGAENNEQFF
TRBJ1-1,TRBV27,CASSSADSLNTEAFF
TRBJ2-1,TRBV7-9,CASREQGRNEQFF
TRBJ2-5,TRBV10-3,CAISGGQGEGETQYF
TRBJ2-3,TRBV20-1,CSAIDRKSTDTQYF
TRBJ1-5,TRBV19,CASSETIYQPQHF
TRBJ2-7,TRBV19,CASSINRGGSYEQYF
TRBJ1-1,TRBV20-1,CSARDQRGVTEAFF